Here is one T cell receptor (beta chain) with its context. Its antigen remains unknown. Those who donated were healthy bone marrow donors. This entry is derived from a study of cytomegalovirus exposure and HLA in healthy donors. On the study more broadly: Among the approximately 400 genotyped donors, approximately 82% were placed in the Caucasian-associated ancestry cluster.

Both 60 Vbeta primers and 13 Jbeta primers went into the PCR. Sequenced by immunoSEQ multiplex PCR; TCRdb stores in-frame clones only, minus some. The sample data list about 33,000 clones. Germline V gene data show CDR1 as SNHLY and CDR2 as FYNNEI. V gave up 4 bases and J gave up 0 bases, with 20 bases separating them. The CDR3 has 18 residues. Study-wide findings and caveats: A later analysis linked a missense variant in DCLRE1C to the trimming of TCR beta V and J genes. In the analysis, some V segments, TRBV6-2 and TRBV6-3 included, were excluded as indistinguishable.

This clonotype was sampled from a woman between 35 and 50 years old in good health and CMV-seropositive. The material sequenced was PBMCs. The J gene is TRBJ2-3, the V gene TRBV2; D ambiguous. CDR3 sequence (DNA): TGTGCCAGCAGTGCCCCTCCGGAGACTGGCCAAAGCACAGATACGCAGTATTTT. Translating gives CASSAPPETGQSTDTQYF.